This TCR beta chain was documented in a study of OX40 agonist ivuxolimab in advanced cancers. For context, the study as a whole: Ivuxolimab, which targeted the costimulatory receptor OX40 (CD134), was an agonistic, fully human IgG2 monoclonal antibody. The point of sequencing TCRbeta in the periphery was to test whether ivuxolimab changed TCR sequence diversity and drove clonal T-cell expansion. The paper covers the monotherapy dose-escalation part of the phase I ivuxolimab trial, which included N of about 50 patients. Three dose-escalation patients achieved partial responses, one with hepatocellular carcinoma and two with cutaneous melanoma. Patients were allowed to have had prior anti-PD-1, anti-PD-L1 or anti-CTLA-4 therapy, and approximately 40% of the dose-escalation patients had been treated with checkpoint inhibitors. Of the approximately 50 dose-escalation patients, hepatocellular carcinoma was present in about 19, melanoma in approximately 15, renal cell carcinoma in 9 and head and neck cancer in 9. Intravenous ivuxolimab was administered to patients every 2 weeks at six dose levels: 0.01, 0.1, 0.3, 1.5, 3 and 10 mg/kg. In the dose-escalation cohort, around four fifths of patients were male, and the mean age was about 55 years, with a range of about 23 to 90. Overall study outcomes, separate from this receptor: In partial responders in the 0.1-3.0 mg/kg groups, normalized peripheral clonal expansion was found to be among the lowest, especially among CD8+ T cells. Clonal expansion of both CD4+ and CD8+ blood T cells was observed from baseline to week 6 at doses 0.1 to 3.0 mg/kg. Low levels of normalized T-cell clonal expansion were also shown by some nonresponding patients. After ivuxolimab, more expanded clones were found on average in CD8+ T cells than in CD4+ T cells. Which antigens the clonally expanded peripheral T cells were specific for was not determined.

Comments on this clone: Its binding antigen is unknown. The sample holds no much larger clone one base away, and base qualities are not on file.

Genomic DNA was isolated from the sorted cells so that the TCRbeta CDR3 region could be sequenced. The immunoSEQ Assay was used for sequencing of TCRbeta CDR3 regions. The source is immuneACCESS, and TCRdb retained only in-frame sequences with V and J called. Part of the clones is not carried over; for the studies checked, unresolved V genes explain less than half of this, and the remainder is unexplained. Across this sample there are approximately 82,000 clones, with approximately 88% seen only once. About 9% of the sample is in the top ten clones. The trial excluded patients who had a history of autoimmune disease or who were on systemic immunosuppression. Peripheral blood for TCR sequencing was drawn from every dose cohort at baseline, at cycle 4 day 1 and at cycle 7 day 1. The samples were taken from a phase I, first-in-human, multicenter, open-label dose-escalation trial of ivuxolimab. Adults with locally advanced or metastatic head and neck squamous cell, hepatocellular, melanoma or renal cell carcinoma were enrolled in the trial. Before TCR sequencing, CD4+ and CD8+ T cells were separately sorted from peripheral blood.

Looking up the germline V gene yields CDR1 MRHNA and CDR2 SNTAGT. Deletion took 6 bases off V and 0 bases off J, with a span of 14 bases between the germline ends. The CDR3 contains 15 residues, cysteine and phenylalanine counted. The kept DNA is CDR3 alone, 45 bases in frame from the first base. The sequence is built from TRBV6-4 and TRBJ1-1, with TRBD1 perhaps the D gene, on 5 matching bases. The specimen was CD4+ or CD8+ T cells sorted from blood, collected in a trial of the OX40 agonist ivuxolimab. The clonotype originates from an adult with an advanced solid tumor such as melanoma, head and neck, liver or kidney cancer. The CDR3 protein sequence reads: CASSLGLSVNTEAFF. The DNA sequence is TGTGCCAGCAGCTTGGGGCTTTCCGTGAACACTGAAGCTTTCTTT.